The TCR beta chain under discussion was sequenced for a study of T cells in Graves' hyperthyroidism and ophthalmopathy. RNA transcripts yielded amplified TCR beta CDR3 regions. First-round RT-PCR of the TCR CDR3 relied on the HTBI primer set. TCRdb reprocessed the multiplex PCR reads via MiXCR and lists one record per CDR3 protein. The sample contains roughly 720,000 distinct CDR3 sequences, around 15% of which appear only once. V lost 3 bases and J 1 base, leaving 16 bases between the germline ends. The germline V gene has CDR1 DFQATT and CDR2 SNEGSKA (reference sequence). The CDR3 length is 16 residues. In this sample, this clonotype turned up a few times. Each patient was aged 18 to 65 and had newly diagnosed hyperthyroidism of under 2 months' duration.

The chain links TRBV20-1 to TRBJ2-4; a possible D gene is TRBD1 (5 bases). Sequencing was done on a sample of blood. This TCR was sampled from a man aged 50 to 60 with Graves' hyperthyroidism. The CDR3: CSASRTGWVAKNIQYF. The CDR3 DNA follows: TGCAGTGCTAGCCGTACAGGATGGGTGGCCAAAAACATTCAGTACTTC.